This TCR beta chain came from a study of Ad26.COV2.S vaccination and SARS-CoV-2 variants. Overall study context: Within the COV1001 Ad26.COV2.S trial arm, the donor was enrolled. Study-wide results and limits: Whether participants received vaccine or placebo, their non-spike TCR breadth was similar.

As to this clone: Its antigen is still unknown.

Treatment: around 19 received Ad26.COV2.S at low or high dose, single or two shots; several received placebo; per-sample allocation not given. Day 63 following the first vaccine or placebo injection was when the samples were taken. Adults aged 18-55 years in Boston included the donor. What was given as vaccine was an Ad26 vector encoding Wuhan-strain SARS-CoV-2 spike. The CDR3 extends over 19 amino acids. Per germline, CDR1 SGHDN and CDR2 FVKESK. Trimming shortened V by 0 bases and J by 2 bases, and 20 bases separated the two germline ends. Clones were read by immunoSEQ multiplex PCR, and TCRdb kept only the in-frame ones, dropping some. The sample shows approximately 480,000 clones, around nine tenths of them seen only once.

The sequencing used peripheral blood, collected in a trial of Ad26.COV2.S vaccine versus placebo. The chain carries TRBV14 and TRBJ2-1; maybe TRBD1 (5 bases). The clonotype comes from a person between 18 and 60 years old who received the Ad26.COV2.S COVID-19 vaccine or a placebo. The CDR3 is CASSQDLFSRVRTYNEQFF. CDR3 nucleotide sequence: TGTGCCAGCAGCCAAGATTTATTTAGCAGGGTAAGGACCTACAATGAGCAGTTCTTC.